This T cell receptor (beta chain) was identified in a study of glioma-infiltrating T cells. Using RNA template, CDR3s of TCR alpha and beta were amplified with iRepertoire arm-PCR. A single record per CDR3 protein comes from TCRdb applying MiXCR to the multiplex PCR reads. The repertoire includes 170,000 or so distinct CDR3 sequences, 43% of them detected once, and under 6.5% sits in the top ten. The CDR3 sequence is 15 residues long. Germline CDR1 reads SQVTM; CDR2 reads ANQGSEA. V was trimmed by 0 bases and J by 3 bases, leaving 14 bases between them. The sequencing input was glioma tissue, nonneoplastic brain tissue, or PBMCs (not recorded which). This TCR was sampled from a human donor with low-grade glioma or glioblastoma, undergoing nonglioma brain surgery, or in good health (not recorded which). V gene TRBV29-1 combines with J gene TRBJ1-1; possibly TRBD1 for D (6 bases). The DNA for the CDR3 is TGCAGCGTTGAAGAAGAGGGGGTGTCGGACACTGAAGCTTTCTTT. As protein: CSVEEEGVSDTEAFF.